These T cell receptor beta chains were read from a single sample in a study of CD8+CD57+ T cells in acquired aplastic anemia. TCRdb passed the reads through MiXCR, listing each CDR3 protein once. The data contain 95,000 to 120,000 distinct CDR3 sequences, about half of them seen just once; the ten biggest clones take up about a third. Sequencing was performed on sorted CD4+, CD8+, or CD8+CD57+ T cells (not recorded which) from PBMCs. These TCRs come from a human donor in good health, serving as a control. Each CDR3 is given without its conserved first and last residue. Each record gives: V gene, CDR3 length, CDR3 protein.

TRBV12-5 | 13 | ASGLARGFAYEQY
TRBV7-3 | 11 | ASSLFAGGEQY
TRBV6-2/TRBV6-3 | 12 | ASSYGFLSYEQY
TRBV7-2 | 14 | ASSLASGSGNNEQF
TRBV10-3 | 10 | ATETGTYEQY
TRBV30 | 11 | AWSVGQSSEAF
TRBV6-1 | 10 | ASREVNSPLH
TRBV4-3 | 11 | ASSLTGTGTQY
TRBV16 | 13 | ASSQLKDGTYEQY
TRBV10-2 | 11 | ASSATSGGELF
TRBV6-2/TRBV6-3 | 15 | ASSYSRTDESSYEQY
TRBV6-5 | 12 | ASSSTGTAYEQY